The 3 T cell receptor beta chains below come from one sample, sequenced in a study of T cells in localized non-small cell lung cancer. Some clones are missing from TCRdb's copy, which holds only in-frame ones; the method was immunoSEQ multiplex PCR. The sample contains tens of thousands of clones, around 85% of which appear only once. This sample comprised peripheral blood, obtained before any cancer treatment. These receptors were taken from a man between 40 and 69 years old with stage I lung adenocarcinoma.

The genes are TRBV7-2 and TRBJ2-5, with a possible D match to TRBD1 (6 bases). The germline V and J ends were trimmed by 5 bases and 4 bases, with 17 bases remaining between them. In germline, CDR1 is SGHTA, CDR2 FQGNSA. This CDR3 comprises 15 residues. In DNA, the CDR3 is TGTGCCAGCAGCCCAATTATCTCCAGGGGAGAGACCCAGTACTTC. Translated: CASSPIISRGETQYF.

This rearrangement joins TRBV6-5 to TRBJ1-3; 7 bases map to TRBD1. After removal of 5 bases from V and 4 bases from J, the junction contained 5 bases not matched to a gene. CDR1 and CDR2 (germline): MNHEY, SVGAGI. The CDR3 extends over 14 amino acids. CDR3 sequence reads: CASSRQGYGNTIYF. The CDR3 DNA reads TGTGCCAGCAGTAGACAGGGATACGGAAACACCATATATTTT.

The chain is built from TRBV27 and TRBJ1-1, with 8 bases fitting TRBD1. CDR1 and CDR2 from the germline V gene are MNHEY and SMNVEV (reference sequence). The CDR3 covers 14 residues. V lost 7 bases and J lost 1; bases outside the gene matches: 5. The CDR3 region is CASTPTGGNTEAFF. CDR3 sequence (DNA): TGTGCCAGCACCCCAACAGGGGGGAACACTGAAGCTTTCTTT.